These T cell receptor beta chains were read from a single sample in a study of T-cell memory formation after mild COVID-19. TCRdb fed the 5' RACE reads into MiXCR, producing one record per CDR3 protein. The data contain over 14,000 distinct CDR3 sequences, around 20% of them singletons. Sample: PBMCs or a T cell subset sorted from them (not recorded which). These receptors were collected from an adult woman who had mild COVID-19 (a few samples of this study predate the infection). Cell type and time point are not known. Each CDR3 is given with its conserved first and last residue. D genes are given only for firm matches. Not every row has a clone size; where given, it reads once, few, many or a size class.

V	size	D	J	DNA	CDR3
TRBV21-1	many	.	TRBJ2-1	TGTGCCAGCAGCAAAACTAAGGAGTACCGAGAATTCTTC	CASSKTKEYREFF
TRBV9	many	TRBD1	TRBJ1-1	TGTGCCAGCAGCGCCCAGGGACAGGGGAACACTGAAGCTTTCTTT	CASSAQGQGNTEAFF
TRBV9	many	TRBD2	TRBJ2-1	TGTGCCAGCAGCGTCACTAGCGGGTGGGTCAATGAGCAGTTCTTC	CASSVTSGWVNEQFF
TRBV12-3/TRBV12-4	many	.	TRBJ2-3	TGTGCCAGCAGTTCGGTCCGAGATACGCAGTATTTT	CASSSVRDTQYF
TRBV12-3/TRBV12-4	medium-sized	TRBD2	TRBJ2-5	TGTGCCAGCAGTTTCGACGGGAGGATCCAAGAGACCCAGTACTTC	CASSFDGRIQETQYF
TRBV24-1	many	TRBD1	TRBJ2-2	TGTGCCACCAGTGACCGGACAGGGACCGCGAACACCGGGGAGCTGTTTTTT	CATSDRTGTANTGELFF
TRBV19	many	.	TRBJ2-7	TGTGCCAGTAGTCTCCGGACTTCCTACGAGCAGTACTTC	CASSLRTSYEQYF
TRBV24-1	many	.	TRBJ2-3	TGTGCCACCCGGGCGGGCACAGATACGCAGTATTTT	CATRAGTDTQYF
TRBV12-3/TRBV12-4	many	TRBD1	TRBJ2-1	TGTGCCACCGGGACAGGGTACAATGAGCAGTTCTTC	CATGTGYNEQFF
TRBV5-1	many	TRBD1	TRBJ1-1	TGCGCCAGCAGCCTTTGGACAGGGACGAACACTGAAGCTTTCTTT	CASSLWTGTNTEAFF
TRBV6-2/TRBV6-3	many	TRBD1	TRBJ2-3	TGTGCCAGCAGATCCGGGACAGGGGAAGGGGGTACGCAGTATTTT	CASRSGTGEGGTQYF
TRBV12-3/TRBV12-4	.	TRBD1	TRBJ2-7	TGTGCCAGCAGCATACAGGGGGGAAGCTCCTACGAGCAGTACTTC	CASSIQGGSSYEQYF
TRBV5-1	many	.	TRBJ1-1	TGCGCCAGCAGCTTGGGAGGGGACACAGGTGAAGCTTTCTTT	CASSLGGDTGEAFF
TRBV28	many	.	TRBJ2-1	TGTGCCAGCAGTTTAGCGGGGAGCTCCTACAATGAGCAGTTCTTC	CASSLAGSSYNEQFF
TRBV19	many	.	TRBJ1-1	TGTGCCAGTTCGCAGCGGGGGGTGACTGAAGCTTTCTTT	CASSQRGVTEAFF
TRBV6-6	many	.	TRBJ2-6	TGTGCCAGCGGACAGCTCAGCTCTGGGGCCAACGTCCTGACTTTC	CASGQLSSGANVLTF
TRBV12-2	few	.	TRBJ2-7	TGTGCAAGTCGCTGGGTAACCCTCTACGAGCAGTACTTC	CASRWVTLYEQYF
TRBV29-1	many	.	TRBJ1-1	TGCAGCGCCGTCGGAAATTTGAACACTGAAGCTTTCTTT	CSAVGNLNTEAFF
TRBV5-6	many	.	TRBJ2-7	TGTGCCAGCGGGTCGGGGACCACCTACGAGCAGTACTTC	CASGSGTTYEQYF
TRBV15	.	.	TRBJ2-7	TGTGCCACCAGCAGAGATCTGGGCTCCGGCGTGGAGAAGCAGTACTTC	CATSRDLGSGVEKQYF
TRBV7-2	.	.	TRBJ2-3	TGTGCCAGCAGCTCGTTCACAGATACGCAGTATTTT	CASSSFTDTQYF
TRBV9	many	.	TRBJ1-1	TGTGCCAGCAGCGTAGTTTCGGGAGCCACTGAAGCTTTCTTT	CASSVVSGATEAFF